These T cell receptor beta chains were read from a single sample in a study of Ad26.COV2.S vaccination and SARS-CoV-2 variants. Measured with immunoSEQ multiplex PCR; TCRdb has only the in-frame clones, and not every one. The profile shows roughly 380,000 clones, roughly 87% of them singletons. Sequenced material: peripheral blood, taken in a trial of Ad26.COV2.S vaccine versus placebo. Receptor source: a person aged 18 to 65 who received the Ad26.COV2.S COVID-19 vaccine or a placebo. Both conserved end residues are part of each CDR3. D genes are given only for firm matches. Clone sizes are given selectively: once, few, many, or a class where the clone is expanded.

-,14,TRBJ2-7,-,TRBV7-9,CASSLSGFGYEQYF,TGTGCCAGCAGCCTCAGCGGGTTCGGCTACGAGCAGTACTTC
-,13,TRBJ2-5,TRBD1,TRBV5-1,CASSATGGVTQYF,TGCGCCAGCAGTGCTACAGGGGGCGTGACCCAGTACTTC
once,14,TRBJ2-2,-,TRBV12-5,CASGQQGGSGELFF,TGTGCTAGTGGCCAACAGGGGGGGAGCGGGGAGCTGTTTTTT
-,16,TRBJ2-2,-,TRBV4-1,CASSQDRRGNTGELFF,TGCGCCAGCAGCCAAGATCGCCGGGGGAACACCGGGGAGCTGTTTTTT
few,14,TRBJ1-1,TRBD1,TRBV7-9,CASSLNQGDTEAFF,TGTGCCAGCAGCTTGAACCAGGGGGACACTGAAGCTTTCTTT
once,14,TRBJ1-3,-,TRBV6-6,CASSYSYSGNTIYF,TGTGCCAGCAGTTACTCTTATTCTGGAAACACCATATATTTT
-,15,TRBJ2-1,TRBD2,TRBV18,CASSKTSGSYNEQFF,TGTGCCAGCTCAAAGACTAGCGGGAGCTACAATGAGCAGTTCTTC
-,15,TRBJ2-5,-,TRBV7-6,CASSFPSGPQETQYF,TGTGCCAGCAGCTTTCCCAGCGGGCCTCAAGAGACCCAGTACTTC
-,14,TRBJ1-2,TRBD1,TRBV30,CAWRPKDRAYGYTF,TGTGCCTGGAGACCCAAGGACAGGGCCTATGGCTACACCTTC
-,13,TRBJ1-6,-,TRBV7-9,CASSPRPETTLHF,TGTGCCAGCAGCCCCCGACCCGAAACCACCCTCCACTTT
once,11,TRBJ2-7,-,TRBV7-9,CASSLYYEQYF,TGTGCCAGCAGCTTATACTACGAGCAGTACTTC
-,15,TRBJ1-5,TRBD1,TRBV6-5,CASSYRTGGVQPQHF,TGTGCCAGCAGTTACCGGACAGGGGGAGTTCAGCCCCAGCATTTT
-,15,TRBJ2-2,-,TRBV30,CAWNRASLNTGELFF,TGTGCCTGGAATCGGGCAAGCCTGAACACCGGGGAGCTGTTTTTT
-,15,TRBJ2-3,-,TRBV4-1,CASSQGGQSKDTQYF,TGCGCCAGCAGCCAAGGGGGCCAATCGAAGGATACGCAGTATTTT
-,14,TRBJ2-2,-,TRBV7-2,CASSLGYQGGELFF,TGTGCCAGCAGCTTAGGCTACCAGGGCGGGGAGCTGTTTTTT
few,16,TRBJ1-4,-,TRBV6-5,CASSSPRGGEGEKLFF,TGTGCCAGCAGTTCCCCCAGAGGGGGTGAGGGTGAAAAACTGTTTTTT
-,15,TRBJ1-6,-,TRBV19,CASSRAGSYNSPLHF,TGTGCCAGTAGTCGAGCGGGGTCCTATAATTCACCCCTCCACTTT
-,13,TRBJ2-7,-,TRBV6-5,CASSYSFGNEQYF,TGTGCCAGCAGTTACTCGTTTGGGAACGAGCAGTACTTC
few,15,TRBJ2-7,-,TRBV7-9,CASSLSVETSYEQYF,TGTGCCAGCAGCCTTAGCGTGGAAACCTCCTACGAGCAGTACTTC
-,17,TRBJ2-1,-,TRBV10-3,CAISQIGVRDSYNEQFF,TGTGCCATCAGTCAAATTGGGGTCAGGGACTCCTACAATGAGCAGTTCTTC
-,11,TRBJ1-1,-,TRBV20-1,CSAMKNTEAFF,TGCAGTGCCATGAAGAACACTGAAGCTTTCTTT
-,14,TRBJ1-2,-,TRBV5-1,CASKLLVGGDGYTF,TGCGCCAGCAAACTTTTAGTGGGTGGTGATGGCTACACCTTC
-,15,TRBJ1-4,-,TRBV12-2,CASRLAGRGGEKLFF,TGTGCAAGTCGCTTAGCGGGAAGGGGTGGGGAAAAACTGTTTTTT
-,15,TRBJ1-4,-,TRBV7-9,CASSFGFREAEKLFF,TGTGCCAGCAGCTTCGGGTTTCGAGAGGCTGAAAAACTGTTTTTT
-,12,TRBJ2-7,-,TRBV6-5,CASRDRYYEQYF,TGTGCCAGCAGGGACAGATACTACGAGCAGTACTTC
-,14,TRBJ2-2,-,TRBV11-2,CASSLNSGAGELFF,TGTGCCAGCAGCTTAAATTCGGGAGCCGGGGAGCTGTTTTTT
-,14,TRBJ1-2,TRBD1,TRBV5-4,CASSSYRGSYGYTF,TGTGCCAGCAGCTCATACAGGGGAAGCTATGGCTACACCTTC
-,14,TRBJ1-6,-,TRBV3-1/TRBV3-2,CASSQDLRASPLHF,TGTGCCAGCAGCCAAGATCTTAGAGCTTCACCCCTCCACTTT
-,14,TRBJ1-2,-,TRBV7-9,CASSLGGRMVGYTF,TGTGCCAGCAGCTTAGGAGGCAGGATGGTTGGCTACACCTTC
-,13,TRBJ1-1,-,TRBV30,CAWSGLAAAEAFF,TGTGCCTGGAGCGGGTTGGCAGCCGCTGAAGCTTTCTTT
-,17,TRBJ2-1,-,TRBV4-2,CASSQELRGLLGNEQFF,TGTGCCAGCAGCCAAGAACTACGTGGACTCTTGGGGAATGAGCAGTTCTTC
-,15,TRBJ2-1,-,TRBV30,CAWSDGASSYNEQFF,TGTGCCTGGAGTGACGGGGCGAGCTCCTACAATGAGCAGTTCTTC
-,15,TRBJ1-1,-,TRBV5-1,CASSLEAGRSTEAFF,TGCGCCAGCAGCTTGGAGGCAGGGAGGAGCACTGAAGCTTTCTTT
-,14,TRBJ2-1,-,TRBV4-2,CASSQEPSLNEQFF,TGTGCCAGCAGCCAAGAACCCAGCCTCAATGAGCAGTTCTTC
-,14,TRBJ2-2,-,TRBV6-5,CASRTQGGPGELFF,TGTGCCAGCAGAACCCAGGGGGGCCCCGGGGAGCTGTTTTTT
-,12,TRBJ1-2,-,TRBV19,CAVGAPGDGYTF,TGTGCCGTCGGGGCCCCGGGTGATGGCTACACCTTC
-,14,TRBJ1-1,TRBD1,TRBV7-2,CASSLRGQVFEAFF,TGTGCCAGCAGCTTAAGGGGACAGGTTTTTGAAGCTTTCTTT
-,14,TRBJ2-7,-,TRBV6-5,CASSYGQGQVWQYF,TGTGCCAGCAGTTACGGGCAGGGGCAGGTCTGGCAGTACTTC
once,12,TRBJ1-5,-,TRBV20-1,CSASLNDQPQHF,TGCAGTGCTAGTCTGAATGATCAGCCCCAGCATTTT
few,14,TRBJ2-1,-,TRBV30,CIGRGLPSRLEQFF,TGTATCGGCAGGGGCCTTCCTAGCCGGCTGGAGCAGTTCTTC
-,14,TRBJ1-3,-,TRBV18,CASSPGHSGNTIYF,TGTGCCAGCTCACCGGGTCACTCTGGAAACACCATATATTTT
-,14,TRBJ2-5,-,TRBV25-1,CASSPRGRWGTQYF,TGTGCCAGCAGTCCACGTGGAAGGTGGGGGACCCAGTACTTC
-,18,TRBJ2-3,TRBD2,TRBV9,CASSPGTSGGILTDTQYF,TGTGCCAGCAGCCCCGGGACTAGCGGGGGGATATTAACAGATACGCAGTATTTT
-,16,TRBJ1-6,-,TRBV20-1,CSASSRGSHYNSPLHF,TGCAGTGCTAGTAGCCGGGGGAGCCACTATAATTCACCCCTCCACTTT
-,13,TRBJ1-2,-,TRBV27,CASSFQGYSGYTF,TGTGCCAGCAGTTTTCAGGGTTATTCTGGCTACACCTTC
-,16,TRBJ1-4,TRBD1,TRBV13,CASSQEGGTGAEKLFF,TGTGCCAGCAGCCAAGAGGGCGGGACAGGGGCCGAAAAACTGTTTTTT
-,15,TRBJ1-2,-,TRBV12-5,CASGPSLEDNYGYTF,TGTGCTAGTGGCCCGTCCTTGGAGGACAACTATGGCTACACCTTC
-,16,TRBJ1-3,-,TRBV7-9,CASSLAFTSSGNTIYF,TGTGCCAGCAGCTTAGCGTTTACCAGTTCTGGAAACACCATATATTTT